The rows below give T cell receptor beta chains drawn from one sample of a study of blood T cell repertoires in COVID-19. Repertoires were generated with immunoSEQ multiplex PCR, while TCRdb's copy carries only in-frame clones and drops some. Among about 190,000 clones listed, about 82% were seen once. The sequenced sample was PBMCs or T cells enriched from blood (not recorded which). These receptors originate from a woman in her twenties or thirties who had recovered from COVID-19. Both conserved end residues are part of each CDR3. A D gene is named only where the DNA matches it firmly. A row's size may be missing; if present it is once, few, many or a size class.

13 | - | - | TRBJ1-1 | TRBV19 | CASSIGRVTEAFF | TGTGCCAGTAGTATTGGCAGGGTCACTGAAGCTTTCTTT
13 | - | few | TRBJ2-7 | TRBV18 | CASSPERQYEQYF | TGTGCCAGCTCACCCGAGCGCCAGTACGAGCAGTACTTC
12 | - | - | TRBJ1-1 | TRBV7-8 | CASSRQNTEAFF | TGTGCCAGCAGCCGACAGAACACTGAAGCTTTCTTT
12 | - | many | TRBJ1-1 | TRBV7-9 | CASSFGTGFAFF | TGTGCCAGCAGCTTTGGAACAGGGTTTGCTTTCTTT
16 | - | - | TRBJ2-5 | TRBV7-2 | CASSLPGTTYQETQYF | TGTGCCAGCAGCCTCCCCGGGACAACGTACCAAGAGACCCAGTACTTC
14 | - | - | TRBJ2-3 | TRBV29-1 | CSVMTGAPGDTQYF | TGCAGCGTCATGACCGGTGCTCCGGGAGATACGCAGTATTTT
14 | TRBD1 | - | TRBJ1-1 | TRBV3-1/TRBV3-2 | CASSQATGALEAFF | TGTGCCAGCAGCCAAGCTACAGGGGCCCTTGAAGCTTTCTTT
15 | - | - | TRBJ1-2 | TRBV5-4 | CASSSSARVDYGYTF | TGTGCCAGCAGCTCCTCTGCGAGGGTAGACTATGGCTACACCTTC
15 | TRBD2 | - | TRBJ2-7 | TRBV3-1/TRBV3-2 | CASSHEAGGVYEQYF | TGTGCCAGCAGCCATGAGGCGGGAGGGGTCTACGAGCAGTACTTC
15 | - | few | TRBJ2-7 | TRBV11-2 | CASIRASEGPYEQYF | TGTGCCAGCATCCGTGCTAGCGAAGGTCCCTACGAGCAGTACTTC
19 | - | - | TRBJ2-1 | TRBV29-1 | CSTYVGEGGRSSSYNEQFF | TGCAGCACTTACGTGGGCGAGGGGGGGCGATCGAGCTCCTACAATGAGCAGTTCTTC
12 | - | - | TRBJ1-1 | TRBV6-5 | CASSYPGYEAFF | TGTGCCAGCAGTTACCCAGGATATGAAGCTTTCTTT
16 | - | - | TRBJ2-1 | TRBV7-2 | CASSREVRSSYNEQFF | TGTGCCAGCAGCCGCGAGGTCCGAAGCTCCTACAATGAGCAGTTCTTC
15 | - | - | TRBJ1-1 | TRBV11-3 | CASSLDGAANTEAFF | TGTGCCAGCAGCTTAGATGGGGCAGCCAACACTGAAGCTTTCTTT
14 | - | - | TRBJ2-2 | TRBV7-9 | CASISGEVAGELFF | TGTGCCAGCATTTCCGGGGAAGTAGCCGGGGAGCTGTTTTTT
16 | - | - | TRBJ2-5 | TRBV3-1/TRBV3-2 | CASSPRVAVTQETQYF | TGTGCCAGCAGTCCCCGGGTAGCGGTCACACAAGAGACCCAGTACTTC
15 | - | - | TRBJ1-2 | TRBV28 | CASTRLTGTMDGYTF | TGTGCCAGCACTCGATTGACCGGTACTATGGATGGCTACACCTTC
13 | - | - | TRBJ2-1 | TRBV7-9 | CASSLESDNEQFF | TGTGCCAGCAGCTTAGAGTCGGACAATGAGCAGTTCTTC
13 | TRBD1 | few | TRBJ1-2 | TRBV2 | CASRYGTGEGYTF | TGTGCCAGCAGATATGGGACAGGGGAGGGCTACACCTTC
15 | - | - | TRBJ1-6 | TRBV3-1/TRBV3-2 | CASSQAGQKGSPLHF | TGTGCCAGCAGCCAAGCCGGACAGAAGGGCTCACCCCTCCACTTT
16 | TRBD1 | - | TRBJ2-7 | TRBV6-5 | CASSYSRGQGKDEQYF | TGTGCCAGCAGTTACTCGAGGGGACAGGGTAAAGACGAGCAGTACTTC
14 | - | - | TRBJ2-7 | TRBV6-5 | CASDRGRNSYEQYF | TGTGCCAGCGATCGCGGGCGTAACTCCTACGAGCAGTACTTC
15 | TRBD2 | - | TRBJ2-2 | TRBV20-1 | CSASRWEGGTGELFF | TGCAGTGCTAGTAGGTGGGAGGGAGGCACCGGGGAGCTGTTTTTT
14 | TRBD1 | few | TRBJ1-5 | TRBV30 | CAWSGTGRGQPQHF | TGTGCCTGGAGTGGGACAGGGAGAGGACAGCCCCAGCATTTT
13 | - | - | TRBJ1-2 | TRBV28 | CASSEHSNYGYTF | TGTGCCAGCAGCGAACACAGTAACTATGGCTACACCTTC
15 | TRBD2 | - | TRBJ2-7 | TRBV11-2 | CASSLPTSGDYEQYF | TGTGCCAGCAGCCTACCGACTAGCGGGGACTACGAGCAGTACTTC
12 | - | - | TRBJ2-6 | TRBV7-2 | CASSHGANVLTF | TGTGCCAGTTCACACGGGGCCAACGTCCTGACTTTC
17 | - | - | TRBJ2-3 | TRBV6-2/TRBV6-3 | CASSYSNPGEYTDTQYF | TGTGCCAGCAGTTACTCGAATCCGGGGGAATACACAGATACGCAGTATTTT
15 | TRBD1 | - | TRBJ1-2 | TRBV19 | CASSTANQGVHGYTF | TGTGCCAGTAGTACCGCAAACCAGGGGGTACATGGCTACACCTTC
14 | - | - | TRBJ2-2 | TRBV27 | CASSLAVGTGELFF | TGTGCCAGCAGTTTAGCGGTTGGCACCGGGGAGCTGTTTTTT
14 | TRBD2 | - | TRBJ2-7 | TRBV27 | CASSLERGAYEQYF | TGTGCCAGCAGTTTAGAGCGGGGCGCCTACGAGCAGTACTTC
14 | TRBD1 | - | TRBJ1-1 | TRBV28 | CASRTTGGDTEAFF | TGTGCCAGCAGAACGACAGGGGGGGACACTGAAGCTTTCTTT
11 | - | - | TRBJ2-7 | TRBV20-1 | CSARRGYEQYF | TGCAGTGCGAGACGGGGCTACGAGCAGTACTTC
15 | TRBD1 | - | TRBJ1-1 | TRBV12-5 | CASGLVRDRGDGAFF | TGTGCTAGTGGTTTGGTACGAGACAGGGGAGATGGAGCTTTCTTT
16 | TRBD1 | - | TRBJ1-6 | TRBV27 | CASSFGQVSYNSPLHF | TGTGCCAGCAGTTTTGGACAGGTTTCCTATAATTCACCCCTCCACTTT
15 | TRBD2 | - | TRBJ2-1 | TRBV28 | CASRDGLAAYNEQFF | TGTGCCAGCAGAGACGGTCTAGCGGCCTACAATGAGCAGTTCTTC
11 | - | - | TRBJ1-4 | TRBV20-1 | CSAQRGEKLFF | TGCAGTGCCCAGAGAGGGGAAAAACTGTTTTTT
17 | TRBD2 | - | TRBJ2-3 | TRBV19 | CASSTAPLAGATDTQYF | TGTGCCAGTAGTACAGCCCCATTAGCGGGAGCGACAGATACGCAGTATTTT
15 | - | - | TRBJ2-2 | TRBV7-3 | CASSLLASNTGELFF | TGTGCCAGCAGCTTACTAGCGTCGAACACCGGGGAGCTGTTTTTT
14 | TRBD2 | few | TRBJ2-1 | TRBV6-5 | CASRGRGGLDEQFF | TGTGCCAGCAGAGGGAGGGGAGGTTTGGATGAGCAGTTCTTC
16 | TRBD1 | - | TRBJ1-5 | TRBV28 | CASSVLPGTGQGMMHF | TGTGCCAGCAGTGTACTCCCCGGGACAGGGCAGGGGATGATGCATTTT
13 | - | - | TRBJ2-3 | TRBV11-2 | CASSLQGTDTQYF | TGTGCCAGCAGCCTACAGGGCACAGATACGCAGTATTTT
16 | TRBD2 | - | TRBJ2-3 | TRBV12-5 | CASGLVSGSASDTQYF | TGTGCTAGTGGTTTGGTTAGCGGGAGTGCAAGTGATACGCAGTATTTT
15 | - | - | TRBJ1-1 | TRBV25-1 | CASSVTRGVNTEAFF | TGTGCCAGCTCCGTCACGCGGGGGGTGAACACTGAAGCTTTCTTT
16 | TRBD1 | - | TRBJ1-1 | TRBV7-2 | CASSLALGQMNTEAFF | TGTGCCAGCAGCTTAGCTTTGGGACAGATGAACACTGAAGCTTTCTTT
15 | - | - | TRBJ2-1 | TRBV19 | CASTPEGAANNEQFF | TGTGCCAGTACCCCGGAGGGGGCGGCGAACAATGAGCAGTTCTTC
14 | - | - | TRBJ1-6 | TRBV27 | CASSDRFYNSPLHF | TGTGCCAGCTCTGACAGGTTTTATAATTCACCCCTCCACTTT